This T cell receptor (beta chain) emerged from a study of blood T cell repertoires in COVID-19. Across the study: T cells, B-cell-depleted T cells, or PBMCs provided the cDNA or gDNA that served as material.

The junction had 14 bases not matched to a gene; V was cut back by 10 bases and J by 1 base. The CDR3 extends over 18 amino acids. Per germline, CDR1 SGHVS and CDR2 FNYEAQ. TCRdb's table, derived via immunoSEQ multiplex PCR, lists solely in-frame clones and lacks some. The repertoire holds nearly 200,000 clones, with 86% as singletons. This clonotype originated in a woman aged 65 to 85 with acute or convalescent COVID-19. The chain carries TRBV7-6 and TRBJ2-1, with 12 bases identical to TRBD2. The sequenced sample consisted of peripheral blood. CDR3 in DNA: TGTGCCACTCTCCCCGGACTAGCGGGATTCAGATCCTACAATGAGCAGTTCTTC. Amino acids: CATLPGLAGFRSYNEQFF.